The 17 T cell receptor beta chains below all came from one sample that was sequenced in a study of early stage breast cancer tumors. Here immunoSEQ multiplex PCR was the method, and the copy in TCRdb shows in-frame clones only, minus some. The table lists some 5,500 clones, approximately 70% of them singletons. What was sequenced was normal breast tissue next to the tumor. All receptors derive from a person in their sixties or seventies with breast cancer.

The V gene is TRBV15, the J gene TRBJ2-4, with no clear D. V shed 4 bases and J shed 0 bases, with 22 bases lying between them. The CDR3 totals 19 residues. Per the germline V gene, CDR1 is LNHNV and CDR2 is YYDKDF (reference sequence). The chain's CDR3 is CATSTQGTAPLIAKNIQYF. CDR3 bases: TGTGCCACCAGCACCCAAGGCACCGCGCCGCTTATAGCCAAAAACATTCAGTACTTC. The full variable domain, rest sourced from reference TRBV15 and TRBJ2-4, is DAMVIQNPRYQVTQFGKPVTLSCSQTLNHNVMYWYQQKSSQAPKLLFHYYDKDFNNEADTPDNFQSRRPNTSFCFLDIRSPGLGDTAMYLCATSTQGTAPLIAKNIQYFGAGTRLSVL.

The V call is TRBV13, the J call TRBJ2-1; 7 bases fit TRBD2. The junction had 12 bases not matched to a gene; V was cut back by 4 bases and J by 6 bases. CDR1 is PRHDT, CDR2 FYEKMQ, per germline (reference sequence). The CDR3 length is 16 residues. The CDR3 loop reads CASSSSRSGIRNEQFF. CDR3 nucleotides: TGTGCCAGCAGCTCCTCCAGGAGCGGGATACGCAATGAGCAGTTCTTC. Drawing the rest from reference TRBV13 and TRBJ2-1, the complete variable domain is AAGVIQSPRHLIKEKRETATLKCYPIPRHDTVYWYQQGPGQDPQFLISFYEKMQSDKGSIPDRFSAQQFSDYHSELNMSSLELGDSALYFCASSSSRSGIRNEQFFGPGTRLTVL.

This clone is a singleton in its sample. The chain employs TRBV5-8 and TRBJ2-2; D is possibly TRBD2 (5 bases). Per the germline V gene, CDR1 is SGHTS and CDR2 is YDEGEE. V was clipped by 4 bases and J by 4 bases, with 8 bases between them. CDR3 length equals 13 residues. This CDR3 is CASSRGLTGELFF. CDR3 coding DNA: TGTGCCAGCAGCCGAGGACTCACCGGGGAGCTGTTTTTT.

The V and J genes are TRBV2 and TRBJ1-5; D is uncertain. The V end lost 8 bases, the J end lost 1 base, and 9 bases lay between the germline ends. From germline, CDR1 is SNHLY and CDR2 FYNNEI. The CDR3 is 13 residues long. This chain's CDR3 is CASLLRSNQPQHF. CDR3 sequence (DNA): TGTGCCAGCCTCTTAAGGAGCAATCAGCCCCAGCATTTT.

This clone was seen more than once but under ten times. The V call is TRBV4-3, the J call TRBJ1-5, with TRBD1 matching over 7 bases. V gave up 4 bases and J gave up 3 bases; unmatched junction bases: 6. Germline CDR1 LGHNA, CDR2 YSLEER. CDR3 length: 15 amino acids. CDR3 in DNA: TGCGCCAGCAGCCTGACGACAGGGAACAATCAGCCCCAGCATTTT. Protein: CASSLTTGNNQPQHF.

V gene TRBV6-1 combines with J gene TRBJ2-4; D is undetermined. The germline V gene has CDR1 MNHNS and CDR2 SASEGT. V was pared by 0 bases and J by 8 bases, with 8 bases between. The CDR3 consists of 13 residues. The CDR3 coding sequence is TGTGCCAGCAGTGAAGCGTTTTGGGACATTCAGTACTTC. Translation: CASSEAFWDIQYF.

This clone is judged medium-sized. This chain links TRBV5-4 with TRBJ2-1, with 10 bases that match TRBD1. Per germline, CDR1 SGHNT and CDR2 YYREEE (reference sequence). Trimming removed 4 bases from V and 8 bases from J; junction bases left unmatched: 9. The CDR3 extends over 15 amino acids. The CDR3 nucleotides read TGTGCCAGCAGCCTTACTGGGACAGGGGAATATGAGCAGTTCTTC. This codes for CASSLTGTGEYEQFF.

This clone was detected once. CDR3 coding DNA: TGTGCCATCAGTGAGGGGGCAGGCAGGGGTGAGCAGTTCTTC. This gives the protein CAISEGAGRGEQFF. The chain combines TRBV10-3 with TRBJ2-1; a possible D gene is TRBD1 (6 bases). CDR3 length: 14 amino acids. V was shortened by 2 bases and J by 9 bases, with 14 bases between the two germline ends. Germline V gene lookup returns CDR1 ENHRY and CDR2 SYGVKD.

The chain has TRBV7-9 and TRBJ2-2; TRBD2 might be the D (5 bases). Trimming left V 5 bases short and J 4 bases short, with 14 bases between. Germline CDR1 reads SEHNR; CDR2 reads FQNEAQ (reference sequence). The CDR3 loop spans 15 amino acids. CDR3 in DNA: TGTGCCAGCAGCCTAGAGGGAGTAAGCACCGGGGAGCTGTTTTTT. Its translation: CASSLEGVSTGELFF.

J is TRBJ2-5 and V is TRBV2; possible D gene TRBD2, 6 bases. The CDR3 sequence is 13 residues long. V was clipped by 8 bases and J by 1 base, with 11 bases between them. CDR1 is SNHLY and CDR2 is FYNNEI in the germline V gene. The CDR3 coding sequence is TGTGCCAGCCGAGGAGGGATCCAAGAGACCCAGTACTTC. This sequence encodes CASRGGIQETQYF.

The gene calls are TRBV1 and TRBJ2-5; the table's D gene call, TRBD2, was not cross checked with the DNA. TRBV1 represents a pseudogene. CDR3 length equals 18 residues. The CDR3 spells CTSSQDPTVGGRGKTQYF. The CDR3 nucleotides are TGCACCAGCAGCCAAGATCCCACAGTGGGCGGGAGGGGAAAGACCCAGTACTTC.

V and J are TRBV2 and TRBJ2-7; D is ambiguous. CDR3 length equals 13 residues. Trimming cost V 4 bases and J 3 bases, with 10 bases left between them. Germline-derived CDR1 and CDR2 are SNHLY and FYNNEI. CDR3 sequence: CASSADLNYEQYF. The CDR3 DNA follows: TGTGCCAGCAGTGCGGACCTAAACTACGAGCAGTACTTC.

This clone was detected only a few times. CDR3 region: CASMPGGQGSGYGYTF. The CDR3 bases are TGTGCCAGTATGCCAGGGGGACAGGGGTCTGGCTATGGCTACACCTTC. J is TRBJ1-2 and V is TRBV19, with 10 bases aligning to TRBD1. Losses at the gene ends were 7 bases for V and 4 bases for J; bases not matched to a gene: 12. CDR1 and CDR2 from the germline V gene are LNHDA and SQIVND (reference sequence). The CDR3 length is 16 residues.

This clone appeared once. The chain couples TRBV30 to TRBJ2-3; TRBD2 matches at 7 bases. This CDR3 comprises 14 residues. Germline values: CDR1 GTSNPN, CDR2 SVGIG (reference sequence). V lost 3 bases, J lost 3 bases, and 6 bases stayed unmatched. As DNA, the CDR3 is TGTGCCTGGAGGGGCCTAGCGGCAACAGATACGCAGTATTTT. As protein: CAWRGLAATDTQYF. Using reference TRBV30 and TRBJ2-3 for the parts outside the CDR3, the full variable domain is SQTIHQWPATLVQPVGSPLSLECTVEGTSNPNLYWYRQAAGRGLQLLFYSVGIGQISSEVPQNLSASRPQDRQFILSSKKLLLSDSGFYLCAWRGLAATDTQYFGPGTRLTVL.

This chain uses TRBV7-2 with TRBJ2-2; tentative D call: TRBD2 (5 bases). The ends were cut back, 3 bases at V and 7 bases at J, with 15 bases in the middle. This CDR3 contains 15 residues. Germline CDR1 SGHTA, CDR2 FQGNSA. For the CDR3, the DNA is TGTGCCAGCAGCTTCCGGGGAAGTGGGATCGGGGAGCTGTTTTTT. Translating gives CASSFRGSGIGELFF.

V usage is TRBV10-1 and J usage is TRBJ2-3, with a weak D call TRBD1 (5 bases). Germline-derived CDR1 and CDR2 are WNHNN and SYGVQD (reference sequence). Trimming stripped 0 bases from V and 4 bases from J, with 8 bases between. The CDR3 length is 14 residues. In DNA form, the CDR3 reads TGCGCCAGCAGTGAGTCAGGGGCCTCAGATACGCAGTATTTT. It encodes CASSESGASDTQYF.

This clone was seen only a few times. V and J are TRBV30 and TRBJ1-1; D perhaps matches TRBD1 (6 bases). Trimming shortened V by 0 bases and J by 4 bases, and 15 bases separated the two germline ends. CDR1 GTSNPN and CDR2 SVGIG come from the germline V gene (reference sequence). There are 15 residues in the CDR3. The CDR3 loop is CAWSVQRGISTEAFF. The CDR3 DNA reads TGTGCCTGGAGTGTACAGAGGGGGATTAGCACTGAAGCTTTCTTT.